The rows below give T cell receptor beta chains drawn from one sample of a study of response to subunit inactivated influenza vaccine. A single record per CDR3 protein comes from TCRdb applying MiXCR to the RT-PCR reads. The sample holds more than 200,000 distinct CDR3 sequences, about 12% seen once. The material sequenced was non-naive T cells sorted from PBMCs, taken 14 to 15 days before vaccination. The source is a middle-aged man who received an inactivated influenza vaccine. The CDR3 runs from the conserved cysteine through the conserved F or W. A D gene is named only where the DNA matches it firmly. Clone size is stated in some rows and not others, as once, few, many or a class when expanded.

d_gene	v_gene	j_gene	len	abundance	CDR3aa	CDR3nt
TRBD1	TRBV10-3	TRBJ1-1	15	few	CAISESGQGNTEAFF	TGTGCCATCAGTGAGTCGGGACAGGGGAACACTGAAGCTTTCTTT
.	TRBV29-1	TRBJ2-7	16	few	CSVVIGRGSNLYEQYF	TGCAGCGTTGTAATTGGCAGGGGATCAAACCTCTACGAGCAGTACTTC
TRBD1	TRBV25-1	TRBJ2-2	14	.	CATQRTGDTGELFF	TGTGCCACCCAAAGGACAGGGGACACCGGGGAGCTGTTTTTT
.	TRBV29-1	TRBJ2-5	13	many	CSVYGGVQETQYF	TGCAGCGTGTACGGGGGCGTCCAAGAGACCCAGTACTTC
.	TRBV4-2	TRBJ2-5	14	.	CASSPGSGVLAQYF	TGTGCCAGCAGCCCCGGATCCGGGGTTCTCGCCCAGTACTTC
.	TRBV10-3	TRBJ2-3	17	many	CAISDRTQLKGTDTQYF	TGTGCCATCAGTGACCGGACCCAACTAAAGGGCACAGATACGCAGTATTTT
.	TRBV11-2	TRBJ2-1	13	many	CASSLSRNNEQFF	TGTGCCAGCAGCTTGAGTAGGAACAATGAGCAGTTCTTC
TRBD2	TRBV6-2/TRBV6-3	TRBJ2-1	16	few	CASNWGGDSSYNEQFF	TGTGCCAGCAACTGGGGGGGGGACTCGTCCTACAATGAGCAGTTCTTC
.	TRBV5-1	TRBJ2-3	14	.	CASSQTTSSDTQYF	TGCGCCAGCAGCCAAACTACTAGCTCAGATACGCAGTATTTT
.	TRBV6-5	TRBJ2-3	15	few	CASSFAPGSTDTQYF	TGTGCCAGCAGTTTCGCCCCGGGAAGCACAGATACGCAGTATTTT
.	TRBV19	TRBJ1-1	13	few	CASSKMGSTEAFF	TGTGCCAGTAGTAAAATGGGGAGCACTGAAGCTTTCTTT
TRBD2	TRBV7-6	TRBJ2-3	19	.	CASSLARTLAGRSTDTQYF	TGTGCCAGCAGCTTAGCCAGGACGCTAGCGGGAAGAAGCACAGATACGCAGTATTTT
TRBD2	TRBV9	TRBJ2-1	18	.	CASSVGLGGNPKGNEQFF	TGTGCCAGCAGCGTAGGATTGGGGGGGAATCCCAAGGGGAATGAGCAGTTCTTC
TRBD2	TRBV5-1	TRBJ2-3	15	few	CASSLVAGGTDTQYF	TGCGCCAGCAGCTTGGTAGCGGGGGGAACAGATACGCAGTATTTT
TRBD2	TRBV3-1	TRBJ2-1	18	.	CAFSLPFGERGITNEQFF	TGTGCCTTCAGTTTGCCTTTCGGGGAGCGGGGGATTACCAATGAGCAGTTCTTC
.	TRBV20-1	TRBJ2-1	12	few	CSARLGQYGNFF	TGCAGTGCTCGTCTGGGGCAGTACGGGAACTTCTTC
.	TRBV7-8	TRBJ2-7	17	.	CASRLENFVTDLYEQYF	TGTGCCAGCCGCTTAGAGAACTTTGTGACGGACCTTTACGAGCAGTACTTC
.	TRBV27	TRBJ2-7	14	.	CASSLYRNSYEQYF	TGTGCCAGCAGTTTATATAGAAACTCCTACGAGCAGTACTTC
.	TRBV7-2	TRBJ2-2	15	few	CASSFGQTNTGELFF	TGTGCCAGCAGCTTCGGACAGACGAACACCGGGGAGCTGTTTTTT
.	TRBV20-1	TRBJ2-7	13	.	CSARVGSGYEQYF	TGCAGTGCTAGAGTGGGTAGCGGCTACGAGCAGTACTTC
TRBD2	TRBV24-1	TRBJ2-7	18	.	CATSDGRLAGGGTYEQYF	TGTGCCACCAGTGACGGTCGGCTAGCGGGAGGGGGGACCTACGAGCAGTACTTC
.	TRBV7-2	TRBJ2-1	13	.	CASRLGPNNEQFF	TGTGCCAGCAGATTGGGACCAAACAATGAGCAGTTCTTC
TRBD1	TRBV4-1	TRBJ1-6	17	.	CASSHLQHRGPNSPLHF	TGCGCCAGCAGCCACCTTCAGCACAGGGGGCCCAATTCACCCCTCCACTTT
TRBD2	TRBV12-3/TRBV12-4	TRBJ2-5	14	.	CASGEREGGETQYF	TGTGCCAGCGGCGAGCGGGAGGGAGGAGAGACCCAGTACTTC
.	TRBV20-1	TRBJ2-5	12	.	CSARVGWETQYF	TGCAGTGCTAGAGTTGGATGGGAGACCCAGTACTTC
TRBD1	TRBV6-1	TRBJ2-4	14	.	CASSLTGGGNIQYF	TGTGCCAGCAGCCTAACAGGGGGCGGAAACATTCAGTACTTC
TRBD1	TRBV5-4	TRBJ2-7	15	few	CASSGLGQGNDEQYF	TGTGCCAGCAGCGGGTTGGGACAGGGGAACGACGAGCAGTACTTC
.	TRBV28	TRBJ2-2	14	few	CASSFSGHTGELFF	TGTGCCAGCAGTTTTTCGGGACACACCGGGGAGCTGTTTTTT
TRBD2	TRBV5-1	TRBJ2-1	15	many	CASSILAGGQNEQFF	TGCGCCAGCAGCATACTAGCGGGAGGGCAAAATGAGCAGTTCTTC
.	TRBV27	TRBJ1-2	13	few	CASRLTTSYGYTF	TGTGCCAGCAGACTTACGACGAGCTATGGCTACACCTTC
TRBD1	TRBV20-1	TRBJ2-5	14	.	CSAGRAGGQETQYF	TGCAGTGCCGGTCGGGCAGGGGGCCAAGAGACCCAGTACTTC
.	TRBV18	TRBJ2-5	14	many	CASSPTRDQETQYF	TGTGCCAGCTCACCTACAAGGGACCAAGAGACCCAGTACTTC
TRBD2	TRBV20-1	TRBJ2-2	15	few	CSARVAGTNTGELFF	TGCAGTGCTAGAGTAGCGGGTACAAACACCGGGGAGCTGTTTTTT
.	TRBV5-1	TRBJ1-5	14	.	CASSLESMDQPQHF	TGCGCCAGCAGCTTGGAGTCGATGGATCAGCCCCAGCATTTT
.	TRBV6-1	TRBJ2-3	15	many	CASRDPRGMADTQYF	TGTGCCAGCAGAGATCCCAGGGGCATGGCAGATACGCAGTATTTT
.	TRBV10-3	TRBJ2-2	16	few	CAISDPPGTNTGELFF	TGTGCCATCAGTGACCCGCCGGGCACGAACACCGGGGAGCTGTTTTTT
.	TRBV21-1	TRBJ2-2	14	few	CASSKAGETGELFF	TGTGCCAGCAGCAAAGCGGGGGAAACCGGGGAGCTGTTTTTT
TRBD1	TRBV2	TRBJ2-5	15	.	CASSVDRGGQETQYF	TGTGCCAGCAGTGTGGACAGGGGTGGCCAAGAGACCCAGTACTTC
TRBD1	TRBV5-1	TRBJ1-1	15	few	CASSQGAYLNTEAFF	TGCGCCAGCAGCCAGGGGGCATATTTGAACACTGAAGCTTTCTTT
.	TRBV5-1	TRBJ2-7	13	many	CASSPALGYEQYF	TGCGCCAGCAGCCCCGCCTTGGGTTACGAGCAGTACTTC
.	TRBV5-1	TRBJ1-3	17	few	CASSLVPRGPSGNTIYF	TGCGCCAGCAGCTTGGTACCCAGGGGCCCCTCTGGAAACACCATATATTTT
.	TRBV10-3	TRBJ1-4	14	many	CAISESGVLEKLFF	TGTGCCATCAGTGAATCAGGGGTACTTGAAAAACTGTTTTTT
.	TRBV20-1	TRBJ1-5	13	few	CSARSQVNQPQHF	TGCAGTGCTAGGTCCCAGGTCAATCAGCCCCAGCATTTT
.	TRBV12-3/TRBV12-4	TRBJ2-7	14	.	CASSLVADPYEQYF	TGTGCCAGCAGTTTAGTTGCGGACCCCTACGAGCAGTACTTC
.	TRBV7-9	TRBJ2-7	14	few	CASSPQDYLYEQYF	TGTGCCAGCAGCCCACAGGACTATCTCTACGAGCAGTACTTC
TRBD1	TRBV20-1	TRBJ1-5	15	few	CSARDPGGLGQPQHF	TGCAGTGCTAGAGATCCAGGGGGCCTGGGTCAGCCCCAGCATTTT
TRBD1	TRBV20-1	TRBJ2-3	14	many	CSAIRDRAPDTQYF	TGCAGTGCAATCCGGGACAGGGCCCCAGATACGCAGTATTTT
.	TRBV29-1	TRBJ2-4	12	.	CSVEVARNIQYF	TGCAGCGTTGAAGTCGCGAGGAACATTCAGTACTTC
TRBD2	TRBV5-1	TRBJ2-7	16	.	CASAGTSGRYSYEQYF	TGCGCCAGTGCCGGGACTAGCGGAAGATACTCCTACGAGCAGTACTTC
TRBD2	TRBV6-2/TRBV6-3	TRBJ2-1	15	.	CASRDPSGRVNEQFF	TGTGCCAGCAGAGACCCTAGCGGGAGGGTAAATGAGCAGTTCTTC
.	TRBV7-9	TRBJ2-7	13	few	CASSLRADYEQYF	TGTGCCAGCAGCCTGCGGGCAGACTACGAGCAGTACTTC
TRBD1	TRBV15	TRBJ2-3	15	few	CATSRGDRDTDTQYF	TGTGCCACCAGCAGAGGGGACAGAGACACAGATACGCAGTATTTT